This T cell receptor (beta chain) is from a study of beta chain features in type 1 diabetes. This clone was counted between two and nine times. The germline V and J ends were trimmed by 4 bases and 3 bases, with 11 bases remaining between them. The CDR3 totals 14 residues. Per the germline V gene, CDR1 is MDHEN and CDR2 is SYDVKM. Since all of the isolated RNA was reverse transcribed, expressed TCRB transcripts were what got sequenced. The study sequenced naive, central memory and regulatory T cell samples to an average of roughly 3.8 million reads. Method: immunoSEQ multiplex PCR; TCRdb's copy keeps in-frame clones and lacks some. The repertoire holds under 800,000 clones, with about 14% as singletons.

The sequencing input was naive CD4+ T cells from blood. The chain recombines TRBV28 with TRBJ2-3; a possible D gene is TRBD1 (6 bases). This clonotype was sampled from a man between 18 and 35 years old in good health. In DNA form, the CDR3 reads TGTGCCAGCAGTTCACAGGGCGGAACAGATACGCAGTATTTT. Amino acids: CASSSQGGTDTQYF. The full variable domain, its missing parts supplied by reference TRBV28 and TRBJ2-3, is DVKVTQSSRYLVKRTGEKVFLECVQDMDHENMFWYRQDPGLGLRLIYFSYDVKMKEKGDIPEGYSVSREKKERFSLILESASTNQTSMYLCASSSQGGTDTQYFGPGTRLTVL.